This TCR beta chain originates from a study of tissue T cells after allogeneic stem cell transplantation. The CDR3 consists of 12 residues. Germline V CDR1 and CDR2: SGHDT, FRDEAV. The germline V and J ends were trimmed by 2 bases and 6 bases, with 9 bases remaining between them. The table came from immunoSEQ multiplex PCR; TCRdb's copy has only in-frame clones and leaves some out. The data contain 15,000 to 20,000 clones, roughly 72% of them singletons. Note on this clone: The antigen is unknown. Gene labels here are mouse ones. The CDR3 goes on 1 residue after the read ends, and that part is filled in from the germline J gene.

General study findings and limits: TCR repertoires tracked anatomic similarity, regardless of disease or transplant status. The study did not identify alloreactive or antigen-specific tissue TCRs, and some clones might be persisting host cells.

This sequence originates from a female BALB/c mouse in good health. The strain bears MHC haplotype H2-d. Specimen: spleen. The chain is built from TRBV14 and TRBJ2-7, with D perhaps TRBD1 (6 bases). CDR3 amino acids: CASSLGRGEQYF. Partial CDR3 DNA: TGTGCCAGCAGTTTAGGCAGGGGTGAACAGTAC. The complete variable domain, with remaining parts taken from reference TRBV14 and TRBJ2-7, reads EAGVTQSPRYAVLQEGQAVSFWCDPISGHDTLYWYQQPRDQGPQLLVYFRDEAVIDNSQLPSDRFSAVRPKGTNSTLKIQSAKQGDTATYLCASSLGRGEQYFGPGTRLTVL.